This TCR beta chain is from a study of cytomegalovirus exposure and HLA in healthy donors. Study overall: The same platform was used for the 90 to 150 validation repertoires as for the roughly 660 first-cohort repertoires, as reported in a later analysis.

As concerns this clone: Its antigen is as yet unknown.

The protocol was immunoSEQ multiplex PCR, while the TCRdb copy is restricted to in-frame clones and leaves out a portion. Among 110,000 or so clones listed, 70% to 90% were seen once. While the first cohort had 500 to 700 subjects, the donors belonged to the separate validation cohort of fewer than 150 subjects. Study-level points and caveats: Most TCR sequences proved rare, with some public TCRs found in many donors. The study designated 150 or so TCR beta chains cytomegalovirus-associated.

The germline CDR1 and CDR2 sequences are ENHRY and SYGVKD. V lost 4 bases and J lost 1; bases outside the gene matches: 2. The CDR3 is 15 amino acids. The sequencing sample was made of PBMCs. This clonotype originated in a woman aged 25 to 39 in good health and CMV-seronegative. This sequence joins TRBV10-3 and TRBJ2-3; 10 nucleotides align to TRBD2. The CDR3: CAISGLAGGTDTQYF. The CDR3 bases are TGTGCCATCAGTGGGCTAGCGGGGGGCACAGATACGCAGTATTTT.